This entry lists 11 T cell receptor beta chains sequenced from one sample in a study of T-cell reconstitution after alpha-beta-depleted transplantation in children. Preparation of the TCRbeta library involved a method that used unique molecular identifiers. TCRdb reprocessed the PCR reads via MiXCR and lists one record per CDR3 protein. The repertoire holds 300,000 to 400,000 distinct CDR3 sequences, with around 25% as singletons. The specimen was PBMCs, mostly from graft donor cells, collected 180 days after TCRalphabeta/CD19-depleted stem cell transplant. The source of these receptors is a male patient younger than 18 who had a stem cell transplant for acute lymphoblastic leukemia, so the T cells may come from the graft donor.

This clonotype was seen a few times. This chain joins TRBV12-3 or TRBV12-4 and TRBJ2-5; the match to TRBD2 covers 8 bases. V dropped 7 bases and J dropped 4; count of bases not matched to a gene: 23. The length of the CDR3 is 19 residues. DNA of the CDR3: TGTGCCAGCACGCCAGTCCATTATAGAAAGCTTCTAGCGGGAGAGACCCAGTACTTC. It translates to CASTPVHYRKLLAGETQYF.

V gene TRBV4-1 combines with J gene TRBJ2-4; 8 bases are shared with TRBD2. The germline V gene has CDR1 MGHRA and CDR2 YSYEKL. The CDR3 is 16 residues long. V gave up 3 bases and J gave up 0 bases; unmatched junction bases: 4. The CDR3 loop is CASSHLLAGAKNIQYF. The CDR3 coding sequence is TGCGCCAGCAGCCACCTCCTAGCGGGAGCCAAAAACATTCAGTACTTC.

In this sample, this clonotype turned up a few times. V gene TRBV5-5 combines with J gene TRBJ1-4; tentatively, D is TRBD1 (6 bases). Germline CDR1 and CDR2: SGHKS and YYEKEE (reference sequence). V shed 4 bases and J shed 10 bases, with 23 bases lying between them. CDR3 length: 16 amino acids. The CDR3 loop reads CASSGRQAVRAGKLFF. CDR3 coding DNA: TGTGCCAGCAGCGGGAGACAGGCGGTCAGGGCCGGAAAACTGTTTTTT.

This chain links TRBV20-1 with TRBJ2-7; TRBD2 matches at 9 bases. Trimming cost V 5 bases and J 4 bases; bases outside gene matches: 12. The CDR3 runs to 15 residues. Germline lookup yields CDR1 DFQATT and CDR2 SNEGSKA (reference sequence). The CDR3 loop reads CSAEETSGAYYEQYF. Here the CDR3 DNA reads TGCAGTGCTGAAGAGACTAGCGGAGCTTATTACGAGCAGTACTTC.

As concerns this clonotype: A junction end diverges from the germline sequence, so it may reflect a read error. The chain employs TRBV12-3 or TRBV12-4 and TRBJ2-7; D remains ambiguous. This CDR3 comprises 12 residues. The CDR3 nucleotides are TGTGCCAGCAGTTTAGTTTCGTGGTTGGTAACCTTC. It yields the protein CASSLVSWLVTF.

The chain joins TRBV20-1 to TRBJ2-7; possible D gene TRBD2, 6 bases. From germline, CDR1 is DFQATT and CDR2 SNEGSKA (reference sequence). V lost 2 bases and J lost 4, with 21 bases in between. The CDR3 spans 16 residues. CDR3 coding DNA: TGCAGTGCTAGAATTCGGGCGGCGGGATCGGGTTACGAGCAGTACTTC. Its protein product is CSARIRAAGSGYEQYF.

CDR3 loop: CASSPGTSNQPQHF. Written as DNA, the CDR3 is TGTGCCAGCAGCCCAGGGACTAGCAATCAGCCCCAGCATTTT. The J gene is TRBJ1-5, the V gene TRBV12-3 or TRBV12-4, with D maybe TRBD1 (5 bases). Trimming left V 6 bases short and J 0 bases short, with 9 bases between. This CDR3 is built from 14 residues.

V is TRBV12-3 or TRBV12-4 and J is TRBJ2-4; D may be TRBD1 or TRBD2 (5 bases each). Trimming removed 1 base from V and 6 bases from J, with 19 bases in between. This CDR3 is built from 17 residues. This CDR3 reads CASSLGERGGSRNIQYF. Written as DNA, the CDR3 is TGTGCCAGCAGTTTAGGGGAGCGTGGGGGATCTAGAAACATTCAGTACTTC.

The chain's CDR3 is CASSLGGPTTDTQYF. The CDR3 DNA sequence: TGTGCCAGCAGCTTAGGGGGACCTACCACAGATACGCAGTATTTT. The J gene is TRBJ2-3, the V gene TRBV7-3, with D perhaps TRBD1 or TRBD2 (5 bases each). Trimming shortened V by 2 bases and J by 2 bases, and 11 bases separated the two germline ends. CDR1 and CDR2 (germline): SGHTA, FQGTGA. This CDR3 region has 15 residues.

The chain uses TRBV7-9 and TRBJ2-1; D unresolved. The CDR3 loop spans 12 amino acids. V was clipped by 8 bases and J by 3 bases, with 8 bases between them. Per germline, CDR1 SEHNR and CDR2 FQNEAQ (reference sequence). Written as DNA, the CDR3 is TGTGCCAGCGGACCTTACTACAATGAGCAGTTCTTC. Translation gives CASGPYYNEQFF.

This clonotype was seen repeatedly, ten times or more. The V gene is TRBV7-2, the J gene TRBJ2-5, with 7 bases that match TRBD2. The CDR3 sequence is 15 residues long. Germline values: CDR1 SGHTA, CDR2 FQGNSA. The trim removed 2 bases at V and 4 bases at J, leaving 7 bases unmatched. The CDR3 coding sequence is TGTGCCAGCAGCTTACGACCTAGCGGTTCAGAGACCCAGTACTTC. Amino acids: CASSLRPSGSETQYF.